Each of the 20 T cell receptor beta chains below was sequenced from the same sample in a study of glioma-infiltrating T cells after dendritic cell vaccination. Time point described: after dendritic cell vaccination, including at tumor progression/relapse. Assay used: immunoSEQ multiplex PCR; TCRdb lists only in-frame clones, some missing. The table shows about 110,000 clones, with around 91% occurring only once. This specimen was blood, taken after dendritic cell vaccination. These receptors came from a human donor with glioblastoma.

This clone was found once. This rearrangement joins TRBV11-2 to TRBJ2-7; TRBD2 matches at 8 bases. CDR1 and CDR2 from the germline V gene are SGHAT and FQNNGV. This CDR3 has 18 residues. Losses at the gene ends were 3 bases for V and 7 bases for J; bases not matched to a gene: 20. The CDR3 here is CASSLPRTSPEWTDEQYF. The CDR3 DNA is TGTGCCAGCAGCTTGCCCCGGACTAGCCCTGAGTGGACTGATGAGCAGTACTTC.

The gene calls are TRBV5-1 and TRBJ1-6; 8 nucleotides match TRBD1. Germline V lookup: CDR1 SGHRS, CDR2 YFSETQ. The CDR3 has 15 residues. Losses at the gene ends were 4 bases for V and 6 bases for J; bases not matched to a gene: 6. The CDR3, as DNA: TGCGCCAGCAGCCCAGCCGGGACAGGTAATTCACCCCTCCACTTT. It yields the protein CASSPAGTGNSPLHF.

The chain couples TRBV2 to TRBJ2-5, with 7 positions matching TRBD2. CDR3 length: 15 residues. The V gene end was trimmed by 3 bases and the J gene end by 5 bases; junction bases not matched to a gene: 9. The germline CDR1 and CDR2 sequences are SNHLY and FYNNEI. CDR3 in DNA: TGTGCCAGCAGTGACGTGGGAGTGCGGGGGGAGACCCAGTACTTC. It yields the protein CASSDVGVRGETQYF.

The chain has TRBV6-5 and TRBJ2-2, with D possibly TRBD2 on 5 matching bases. The CDR3 contains 16 residues. V was clipped by 4 bases and J by 4 bases, with 16 bases between them. CDR1 is MNHEY and CDR2 is SVGAGI in the germline V gene. CDR3 in DNA: TGTGCCAGCAGTTTTAGGGTGGTGGGGAGCACCGGGGAGCTGTTTTTT. It is translated as CASSFRVVGSTGELFF.

This clone has more than one count but fewer than ten. V and J are TRBV2 and TRBJ2-3; D unclear. This CDR3 is 14 amino acids long. The germline CDR1 and CDR2 sequences are SNHLY and FYNNEI. V was cut by 7 bases and J by 0 bases, with 11 bases left in between. CDR3 coding DNA: TGTGCCAGCATTCCAGAATCAAGCACAGATACGCAGTATTTT. The encoded protein is CASIPESSTDTQYF.

This clone was counted once. CDR3 DNA: TGTGCCAGCAGTCGGTTCGCGGGACCCTACGAGCAGTACTTC. Protein sequence: CASSRFAGPYEQYF. This chain uses TRBV6-5 with TRBJ2-7; perhaps TRBD2 as D (6 bases). Trimming removed 5 bases from V and 2 bases from J, with 13 bases in between. The CDR3 consists of 14 residues. Per germline, CDR1 MNHEY and CDR2 SVGAGI.

The chain links TRBV19 to TRBJ1-2; 8 nucleotides agree with TRBD1. V gave up 3 bases and J gave up 4 bases; unmatched junction bases: 4. The CDR3 runs to 14 residues. Germline values: CDR1 LNHDA, CDR2 SQIVND (reference sequence). The CDR3, as DNA: TGTGCCAGTAGTATGATACAGGGGGGCTATGGCTACACCTTC. Translation: CASSMIQGGYGYTF.

V and J are TRBV6-5 and TRBJ2-7, with 8 bases identical to TRBD2. The germline V gene has CDR1 MNHEY and CDR2 SVGAGI. The junction had 3 bases not matched to a gene; V was cut back by 0 bases and J by 2 bases. This CDR3 contains 15 residues. The CDR3 DNA reads as TGTGCCAGCAGTTACTCGATTAGCGGGACCTACGAGCAGTACTTC. Translated: CASSYSISGTYEQYF.

The gene calls are TRBV29-1 and TRBJ2-1; D is perhaps TRBD2 (6 bases). V dropped 7 bases and J dropped 1 base, with 8 bases sitting between them. CDR3 length: 12 residues. Germline V gene sequence: CDR1 SQVTM, CDR2 ANQGSEA. CDR3 nucleotides: TGCAGCGCGGAGGGGTCCTACAATGAGCAGTTCTTC. Encoded protein: CSAEGSYNEQFF.

The chain carries TRBV2 and TRBJ1-5, with D perhaps matching TRBD1 (6 bases). V lost 6 bases to trimming and J lost 10 bases, with 28 bases between them. CDR1 and CDR2 from the germline V gene are SNHLY and FYNNEI. The CDR3 totals 17 residues. The CDR3 sequence: CASSPMRGGYEKKPQHF. The CDR3 DNA reads TGTGCCAGCAGCCCTATGAGGGGGGGTTACGAAAAAAAACCCCAGCATTTT.

V and J are TRBV30 and TRBJ1-1, with unresolved D. The V and J ends lost 0 bases and 9 bases respectively, with 11 bases between them. The CDR3 spans 12 residues. Germline assignment: CDR1 GTSNPN and CDR2 SVGIG (reference sequence). In nucleotides, the CDR3 is TGTGCCTGGAGTGTAGTCGGCGGCAAAGCTTTCTTT. This sequence encodes CAWSVVGGKAFF.

The chain recombines TRBV7-2 with TRBJ2-3; TRBD2 is a possible D gene (8 bases). V shed 5 bases and J shed 0 bases, with 15 bases lying between them. From germline, CDR1 is SGHTA and CDR2 FQGNSA. There are 16 residues in the CDR3. The CDR3 DNA is TGTGCCAGCAGCCGACGGGAGGGGGCTAGCACAGATACGCAGTATTTT. Amino acids: CASSRREGASTDTQYF.

This rearrangement joins TRBV19 to TRBJ2-1; 8 bases match TRBD2. The J segment lost 9 bases and the V segment lost 2 bases, leaving 6 bases of the junction unmatched. The length of the CDR3 is 14 residues. CDR1 is LNHDA and CDR2 is SQIVND in the germline V gene (reference sequence). The chain's CDR3 is CASSITGTSSEQFF. The CDR3 bases are TGTGCCAGTAGTATAACGGGGACTAGTAGTGAGCAGTTCTTC.

V and J are TRBV4-1 and TRBJ1-2; 11 bases are a match to TRBD1. The germline V gene encodes CDR1 MGHRA and CDR2 YSYEKL. The CDR3 contains 19 residues. V shed 0 bases, J shed 2 bases, and the junction held 11 bases outside the gene matches. This CDR3 reads CASSQDRMDRGLGNYGYTF. In nucleotides, the CDR3 is TGCGCCAGCAGCCAAGATCGAATGGACAGGGGGCTGGGAAACTATGGCTACACCTTC.

This chain links TRBV6-1 with TRBJ1-1; TRBD1 matches 8 bases. The trim removed 4 bases at V and 2 bases at J, leaving 3 bases unmatched. Germline assignment: CDR1 MNHNS and CDR2 SASEGT. There are 14 residues in the CDR3. CDR3 sequence: CASSVGQGNTEAFF. The CDR3 coding sequence is TGTGCCAGCAGTGTAGGACAGGGTAACACTGAAGCTTTCTTT.

The chain carries TRBV11-2 and TRBJ1-4, with no clear D. The CDR3 is 15 amino acids. Between the trimmed V and J ends, which lost 5 bases and 4 bases, there was a span of 14 bases. The germline V gene encodes CDR1 SGHAT and CDR2 FQNNGV. The CDR3 region has the DNA TGTGCCAGCAGCCCCCGGGGAGGAAGTAATGAAAAACTGTTTTTT. The encoded protein is CASSPRGGSNEKLFF.

The V gene is TRBV6-5, the J gene TRBJ1-2; D gene ambiguous. This CDR3 contains 14 residues. V lost 0 bases and J lost 5, with 10 bases in between. CDR1 is MNHEY and CDR2 is SVGAGI in the germline V gene. Here the CDR3 DNA reads TGTGCCAGCAGTTACTCGACCCCGGGGTATGGCTACACCTTC. Its translation is CASSYSTPGYGYTF.

The chain uses TRBV11-2 and TRBJ2-1; 9 bases match TRBD2. The germline gives CDR1 SGHAT, CDR2 FQNNGV. CDR3 length: 14 residues. With V trimmed by 8 bases and J by 9 bases, 11 bases remained unmatched. The CDR3 loop is CASLRRGGPIEQFF. CDR3 coding DNA: TGTGCCAGCCTACGGCGGGGGGGCCCTATTGAGCAGTTCTTC.

J is TRBJ1-4 and V is TRBV4-1, with 8 bases that match TRBD1. V was pared by 1 base and J by 0 bases, with 7 bases of the junction left unmatched. CDR3 length: 18 amino acids. Germline V gene lookup returns CDR1 MGHRA and CDR2 YSYEKL. The CDR3 loop reads CASSQVTGGIATNEKLFF. CDR3 sequence (DNA): TGCGCCAGCAGCCAAGTAACAGGGGGTATTGCAACTAATGAAAAACTGTTTTTT.

The chain couples TRBV30 to TRBJ2-2; TRBD1 aligns across 12 bases. The CDR3 has 14 residues. V dropped 5 bases and J dropped 9; count of bases not matched to a gene: 7. Germline lookup yields CDR1 GTSNPN and CDR2 SVGIG (reference sequence). The CDR3 DNA reads TGTGCCTGGTATACCGGGACAGGGGGCCGGGAGCTGTTTTTT. Translated, it gives CAWYTGTGGRELFF.